The 10 T cell receptor beta chains presented below share a single source sample, sequenced in a study of T-cell reconstitution after alpha-beta-depleted transplantation in children. During its preparation, the TCRbeta library received unique molecular identifiers. TCRdb analysed the PCR reads with MiXCR anew, one entry per CDR3 protein. The sample records 550,000 to 600,000 distinct CDR3 sequences, roughly 24% being singletons. The sample here was PBMCs, mostly from graft donor cells, taken 360 days after TCRalphabeta/CD19-depleted stem cell transplant. These receptor sequences come from a boy under three years old who had a stem cell transplant for acute myeloid leukemia, so the T cells may come from the graft donor.

There are a few counts of this clonotype. V is TRBV28 and J is TRBJ2-5, with D perhaps assigned TRBD1 or TRBD2 (5 bases each). Trimming cost V 5 bases and J 5 bases, with 15 bases left between them. CDR3 size: 14 residues. The germline V gene has CDR1 MDHEN and CDR2 SYDVKM. Here the CDR3 reads CASSETGGGETQYF. CDR3 bases: TGTGCCAGCAGTGAGACTGGGGGTGGGGAGACCCAGTACTTC.

The V call is TRBV20-1, the J call TRBJ1-6, with D perhaps matching TRBD1 (6 bases). This CDR3 has 15 amino acids. Looked up from germline, CDR1 is DFQATT and CDR2 is SNEGSKA (reference sequence). Between the trimmed V and J ends, which lost 5 bases and 8 bases, there was a span of 19 bases. The CDR3 region is CSAGGHRTGDSPLHF. The CDR3 DNA sequence: TGCAGTGCTGGGGGACACCGAACGGGGGATTCACCCCTCCACTTT.

To note about this clonotype: Compared with germline, one end of the junction differs, possibly owing to a read error. The V call is TRBV3-1, the J call TRBJ2-1; D remains ambiguous. Germline assignment: CDR1 LGHDT and CDR2 YNNKEL (reference sequence). The length of the CDR3 is 14 residues. The CDR3 DNA sequence: TGTGCCAGCACCCAAGCTCAGATTTACAATGAGCAGTTCTTC. Residues: CASTQAQIYNEQFF.

This clonotype was observed many times. V gene TRBV29-1 combines with J gene TRBJ1-2; no reliable D call. This CDR3 contains 12 residues. Trimming took 3 bases from V and 2 from J, leaving 7 bases between them. From germline, CDR1 is SQVTM and CDR2 ANQGSEA. CDR3 region: CSVDNSNYGYTF. The CDR3 nucleotides read TGCAGCGTTGATAACAGCAACTATGGCTACACCTTC.

This clonotype was picked up many times. V usage is TRBV12-3 or TRBV12-4 and J usage is TRBJ1-1; no clear D gene. V was shortened by 7 bases and J by 3 bases, with 18 bases between the two germline ends. There are 15 residues in the CDR3. Here the CDR3 reads CASTLIGNSDTEAFF. The CDR3 DNA reads as TGTGCCAGCACCCTAATAGGGAATTCGGACACTGAAGCTTTCTTT.

V gene TRBV11-3 combines with J gene TRBJ2-5; D might be TRBD1 (6 bases). The ends were cut back, 2 bases at V and 4 bases at J, with 17 bases in the middle. Germline loops: CDR1 SGHNT, CDR2 YENEEA. The CDR3 has 16 residues. CDR3 sequence reads: CASSLSDRQPGETQYF. In DNA form, the CDR3 reads TGTGCCAGCAGCTTATCCGACAGGCAACCGGGAGAGACCCAGTACTTC.

The chain links TRBV20-1 to TRBJ1-3, with D tentatively TRBD1 (6 bases). CDR3 length equals 22 residues. V dropped 0 bases and J dropped 0 bases, with 30 bases sitting between them. Germline CDR1 reads DFQATT; CDR2 reads SNEGSKA (reference sequence). CDR3 DNA sequence: TGCAGTGCTAGAGATGGGTTAAACGACAGGTCCTCGTTCCGTAGCTCTGGAAACACCATATATTTT. Its translation: CSARDGLNDRSSFRSSGNTIYF.

This clonotype was seen a handful of times. The chain combines TRBV25-1 with TRBJ2-1; 9 positions match TRBD1. CDR1 is MGHDK, CDR2 SYGVNS, per germline. The CDR3 runs 14 residues. V was pared by 3 bases and J by 8 bases, with 5 bases of the junction left unmatched. DNA of the CDR3: TGTGCCAGCAGTGACCGGGACAGGGCATATGAGCAGTTCTTC. Protein product: CASSDRDRAYEQFF.

In this sample, this clonotype turned up many times. The rearrangement links TRBV24-1 to TRBJ2-1; 10 nucleotides line up with TRBD2. The ends lost 2 bases at V and 0 bases at J; junction bases unmatched: 0. CDR3 length: 16 amino acids. The V gene's germline CDR1 is KGHDR and CDR2 SFDVKD. DNA of the CDR3: TGTGCCACCAGTGATTCTAGCGGGAGCTCCTACAATGAGCAGTTCTTC. This sequence encodes CATSDSSGSSYNEQFF.

There are many counts of this clonotype. This chain joins TRBV4-1 and TRBJ2-6, with TRBD1 matching 10 bases. Germline CDR1 MGHRA, CDR2 YSYEKL. The CDR3 sequence is 22 residues long. V was clipped by 2 bases and J by 0 bases; unmatched bases: 16. This CDR3 reads CASSQRHDGTGAYYSGANVLTF. DNA of the CDR3: TGCGCCAGCAGCCAACGCCATGACGGGACAGGGGCCTACTACTCTGGGGCCAACGTCCTGACTTTC.